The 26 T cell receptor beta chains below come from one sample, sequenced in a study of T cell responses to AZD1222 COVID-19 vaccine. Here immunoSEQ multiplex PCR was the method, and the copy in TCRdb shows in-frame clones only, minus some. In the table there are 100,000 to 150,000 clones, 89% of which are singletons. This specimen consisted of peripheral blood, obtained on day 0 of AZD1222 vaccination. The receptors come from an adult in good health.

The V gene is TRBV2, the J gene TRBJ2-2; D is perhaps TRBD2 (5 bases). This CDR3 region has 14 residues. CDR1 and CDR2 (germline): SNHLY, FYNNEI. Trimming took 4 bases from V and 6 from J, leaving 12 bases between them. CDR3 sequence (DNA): TGTGCCAGCAGTGCAAGAGGGAGCGCCGGGGAGCTGTTTTTT. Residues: CASSARGSAGELFF.

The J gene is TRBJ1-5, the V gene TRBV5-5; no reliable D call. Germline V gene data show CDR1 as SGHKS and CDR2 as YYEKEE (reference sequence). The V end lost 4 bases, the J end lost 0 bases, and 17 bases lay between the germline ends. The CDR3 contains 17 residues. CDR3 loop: CASSPGVKVYSNQPQHF. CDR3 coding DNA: TGTGCCAGCAGCCCGGGTGTGAAAGTTTATAGCAATCAGCCCCAGCATTTT.

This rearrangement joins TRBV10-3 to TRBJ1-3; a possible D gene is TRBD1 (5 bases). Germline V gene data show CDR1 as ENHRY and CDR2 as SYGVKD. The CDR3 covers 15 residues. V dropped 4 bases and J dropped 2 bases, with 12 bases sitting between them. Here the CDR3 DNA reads TGTGCCATCAGTGGCTTGTGGGGGACTGGAAACACCATATATTTT. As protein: CAISGLWGTGNTIYF.

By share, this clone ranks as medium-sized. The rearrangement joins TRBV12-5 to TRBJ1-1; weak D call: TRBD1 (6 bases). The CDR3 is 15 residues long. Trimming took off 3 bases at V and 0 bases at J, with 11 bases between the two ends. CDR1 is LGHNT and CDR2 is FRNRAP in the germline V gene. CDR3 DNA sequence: TGTGCTAGTGGTTTACACAGGGACCTGAACACTGAAGCTTTCTTT. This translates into CASGLHRDLNTEAFF.

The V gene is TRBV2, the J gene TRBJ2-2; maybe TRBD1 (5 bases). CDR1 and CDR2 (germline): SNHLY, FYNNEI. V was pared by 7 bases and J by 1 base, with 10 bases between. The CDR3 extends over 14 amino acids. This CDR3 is CASIPQGNTGELFF. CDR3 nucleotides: TGTGCCAGCATTCCGCAGGGGAACACCGGGGAGCTGTTTTTT. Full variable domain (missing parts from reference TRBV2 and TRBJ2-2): EPEVTQTPSHQVTQMGQEVILRCVPISNHLYFYWYRQILGQKVEFLVSFYNNEISEKSEIFDDQFSVERPDGSNFTLKIRSTKLEDSAMYFCASIPQGNTGELFFGEGSRLTVL.

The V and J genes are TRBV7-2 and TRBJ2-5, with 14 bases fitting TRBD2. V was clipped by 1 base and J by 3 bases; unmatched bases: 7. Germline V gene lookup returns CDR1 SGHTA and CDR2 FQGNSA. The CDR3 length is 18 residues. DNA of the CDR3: TGTGCCAGCAGCTTAGGGGGGACTAGCGGGGGCCCGGAAGAGACCCAGTACTTC. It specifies CASSLGGTSGGPEETQYF. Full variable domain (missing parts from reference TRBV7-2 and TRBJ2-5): GAGVSQSPSNKVTEKGKDVELRCDPISGHTALYWYRQSLGQGLEFLIYFQGNSAPDKSGLPSDRFSAERTGGSVSTLTIQRTQQEDSAVYLCASSLGGTSGGPEETQYFGPGTRLLVL.

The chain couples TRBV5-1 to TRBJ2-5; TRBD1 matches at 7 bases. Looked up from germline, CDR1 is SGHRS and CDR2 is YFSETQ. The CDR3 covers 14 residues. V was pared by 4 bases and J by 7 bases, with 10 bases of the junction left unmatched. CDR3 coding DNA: TGCGCCAGCAGCGACAGGGTGAAGGACAGGACCCAGTACTTC. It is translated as CASSDRVKDRTQYF.

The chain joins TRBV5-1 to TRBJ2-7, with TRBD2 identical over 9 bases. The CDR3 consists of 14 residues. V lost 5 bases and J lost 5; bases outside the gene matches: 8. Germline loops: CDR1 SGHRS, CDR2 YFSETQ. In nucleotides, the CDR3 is TGCGCCAGCAGAGTCATTAGCGGGAGCCACGAGCAGTACTTC. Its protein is CASRVISGSHEQYF.

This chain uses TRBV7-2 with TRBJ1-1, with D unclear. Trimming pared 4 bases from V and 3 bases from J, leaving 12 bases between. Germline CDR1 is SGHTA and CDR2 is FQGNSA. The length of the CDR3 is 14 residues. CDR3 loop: CASSWTAKDTEAFF. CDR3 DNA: TGTGCCAGCAGCTGGACTGCTAAGGACACTGAAGCTTTCTTT. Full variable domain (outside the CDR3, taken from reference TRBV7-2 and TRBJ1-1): GAGVSQSPSNKVTEKGKDVELRCDPISGHTALYWYRQSLGQGLEFLIYFQGNSAPDKSGLPSDRFSAERTGGSVSTLTIQRTQQEDSAVYLCASSWTAKDTEAFFGQGTRLTVV.

CDR3 loop: CASSTRRISYNEQFF. CDR3 DNA sequence: TGTGCCAGCAGCACCCGCAGGATCTCCTACAATGAGCAGTTCTTC. The V and J genes are TRBV5-6 and TRBJ2-1; D remains ambiguous. Germline V lookup: CDR1 SGHDT, CDR2 YYEEEE. V was clipped by 4 bases and J by 0 bases, with 11 bases between them. The CDR3 extends over 15 amino acids.

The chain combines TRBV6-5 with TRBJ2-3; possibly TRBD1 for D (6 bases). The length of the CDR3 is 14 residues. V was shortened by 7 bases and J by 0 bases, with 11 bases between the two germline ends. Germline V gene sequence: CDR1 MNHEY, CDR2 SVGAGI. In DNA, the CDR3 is TGTGCCAGCAAACAACAGGGTAGCACAGATACGCAGTATTTT. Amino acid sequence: CASKQQGSTDTQYF.

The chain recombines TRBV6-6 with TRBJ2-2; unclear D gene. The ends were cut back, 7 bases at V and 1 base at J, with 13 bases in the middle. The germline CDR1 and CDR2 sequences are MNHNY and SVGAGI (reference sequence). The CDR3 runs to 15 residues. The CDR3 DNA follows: TGTGCCAGCACCGGCTGGCTCGGGAACACCGGGGAGCTGTTTTTT. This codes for CASTGWLGNTGELFF.

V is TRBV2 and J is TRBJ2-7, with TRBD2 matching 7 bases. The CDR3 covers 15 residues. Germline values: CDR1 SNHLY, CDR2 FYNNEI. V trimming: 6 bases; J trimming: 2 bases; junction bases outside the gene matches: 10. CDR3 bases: TGTGCCAGCAGGGAGGGCGGGACTAACACCTACGAGCAGTACTTC. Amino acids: CASREGGTNTYEQYF.

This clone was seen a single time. CDR3 protein: CASSFRLAGGPDTQYF. The CDR3 DNA is TGTGCCAGCAGCTTTCGACTAGCGGGAGGGCCGGATACGCAGTATTTT. The chain employs TRBV7-3 and TRBJ2-3; the match to TRBD2 covers 14 bases. Germline V gives CDR1 SGHTA, CDR2 FQGTGA. The trim removed 3 bases at V and 6 bases at J, leaving 5 bases unmatched. The CDR3 covers 16 residues.

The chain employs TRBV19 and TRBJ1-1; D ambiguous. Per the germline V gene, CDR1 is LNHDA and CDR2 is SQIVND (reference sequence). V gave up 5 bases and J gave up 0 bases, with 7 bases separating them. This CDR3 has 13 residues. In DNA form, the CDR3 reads TGTGCCAGTAGTGGGCCGTTGAACACTGAAGCTTTCTTT. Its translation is CASSGPLNTEAFF.

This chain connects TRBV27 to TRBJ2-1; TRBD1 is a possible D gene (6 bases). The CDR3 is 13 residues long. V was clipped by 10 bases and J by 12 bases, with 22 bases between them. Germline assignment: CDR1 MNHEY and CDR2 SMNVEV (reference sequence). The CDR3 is CATQGPGLRPQFF. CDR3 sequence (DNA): TGTGCCACACAGGGCCCGGGCCTCCGACCGCAGTTCTTC.

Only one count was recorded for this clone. CDR3 DNA sequence: TGTGCCAGCAGCCCCCGGGCCTTGAGCTCTGGGGCCAACGTCCTGACTTTC. This codes for CASSPRALSSGANVLTF. J is TRBJ2-6 and V is TRBV5-6; no firm D call. Trimming shortened V by 4 bases and J by 0 bases, and 14 bases separated the two germline ends. Per the germline V gene, CDR1 is SGHDT and CDR2 is YYEEEE. The length of the CDR3 is 17 residues.

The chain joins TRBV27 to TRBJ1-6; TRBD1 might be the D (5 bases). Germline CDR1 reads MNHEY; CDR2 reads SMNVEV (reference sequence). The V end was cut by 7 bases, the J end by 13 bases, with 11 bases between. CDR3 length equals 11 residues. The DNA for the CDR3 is TGTGCCAGCACGCGCACAGGTCCCCTCCACTTT. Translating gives CASTRTGPLHF.

The CDR3: CASSFGILGTDTQYF. The CDR3 nucleotides are TGTGCCAGCAGCTTCGGGATTCTGGGCACAGATACGCAGTATTTT. The chain joins TRBV7-6 to TRBJ2-3; D is perhaps TRBD2 (5 bases). The germline V gene encodes CDR1 SGHVS and CDR2 FNYEAQ. The CDR3 extends over 15 amino acids. V was trimmed by 3 bases and J by 1 base, leaving 11 bases between them.

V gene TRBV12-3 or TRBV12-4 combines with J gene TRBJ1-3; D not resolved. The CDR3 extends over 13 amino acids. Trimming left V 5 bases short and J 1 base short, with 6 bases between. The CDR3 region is CASSPGSGNTIYF. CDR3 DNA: TGTGCCAGCAGTCCCGGGTCTGGAAACACCATATATTTT.

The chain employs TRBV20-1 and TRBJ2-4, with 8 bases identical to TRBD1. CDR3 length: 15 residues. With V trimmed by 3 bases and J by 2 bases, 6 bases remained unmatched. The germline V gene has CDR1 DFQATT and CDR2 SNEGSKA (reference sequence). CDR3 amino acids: CSASRDRGSKNIQYF. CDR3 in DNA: TGCAGTGCTAGTCGAGACAGGGGATCCAAAAACATTCAGTACTTC.

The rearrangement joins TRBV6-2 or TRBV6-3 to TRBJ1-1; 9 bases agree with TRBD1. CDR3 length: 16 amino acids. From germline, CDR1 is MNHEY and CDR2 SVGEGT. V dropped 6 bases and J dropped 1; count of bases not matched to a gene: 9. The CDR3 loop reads CASSPVPGQGNTEAFF. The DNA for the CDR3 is TGTGCCAGCAGCCCTGTCCCGGGACAGGGGAACACTGAAGCTTTCTTT.

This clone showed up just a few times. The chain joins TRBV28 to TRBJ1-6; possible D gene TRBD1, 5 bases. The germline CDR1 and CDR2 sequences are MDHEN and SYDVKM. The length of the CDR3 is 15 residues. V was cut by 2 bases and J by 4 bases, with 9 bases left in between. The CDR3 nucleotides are TGTGCCAGCAGTTTAACAGCAGGGTATAATTCACCCCTCCACTTT. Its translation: CASSLTAGYNSPLHF.

The DNA for the CDR3 is TGCAGCGTTGACGAGGTGCATGGCTACACCTTC. This codes for CSVDEVHGYTF. The V call is TRBV29-1, the J call TRBJ1-2; no clear D gene. The CDR3 is 11 amino acids. Trimming stripped 3 bases from V and 6 bases from J, with 8 bases between. The V gene's germline CDR1 is SQVTM and CDR2 ANQGSEA.

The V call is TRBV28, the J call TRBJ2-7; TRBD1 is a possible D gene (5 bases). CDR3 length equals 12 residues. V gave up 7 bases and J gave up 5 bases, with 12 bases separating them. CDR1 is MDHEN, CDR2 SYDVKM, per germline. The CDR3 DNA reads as TGTGCCAGCAAGATGGGGCTAAACGAGCAGTACTTC. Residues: CASKMGLNEQYF.

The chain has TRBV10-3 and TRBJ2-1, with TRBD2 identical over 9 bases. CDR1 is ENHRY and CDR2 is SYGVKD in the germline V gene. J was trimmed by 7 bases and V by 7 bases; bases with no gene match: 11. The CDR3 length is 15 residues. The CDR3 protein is CAITGGSGRGNEQFF. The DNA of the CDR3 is TGTGCCATCACGGGTGGTAGCGGGAGAGGGAATGAGCAGTTCTTC.